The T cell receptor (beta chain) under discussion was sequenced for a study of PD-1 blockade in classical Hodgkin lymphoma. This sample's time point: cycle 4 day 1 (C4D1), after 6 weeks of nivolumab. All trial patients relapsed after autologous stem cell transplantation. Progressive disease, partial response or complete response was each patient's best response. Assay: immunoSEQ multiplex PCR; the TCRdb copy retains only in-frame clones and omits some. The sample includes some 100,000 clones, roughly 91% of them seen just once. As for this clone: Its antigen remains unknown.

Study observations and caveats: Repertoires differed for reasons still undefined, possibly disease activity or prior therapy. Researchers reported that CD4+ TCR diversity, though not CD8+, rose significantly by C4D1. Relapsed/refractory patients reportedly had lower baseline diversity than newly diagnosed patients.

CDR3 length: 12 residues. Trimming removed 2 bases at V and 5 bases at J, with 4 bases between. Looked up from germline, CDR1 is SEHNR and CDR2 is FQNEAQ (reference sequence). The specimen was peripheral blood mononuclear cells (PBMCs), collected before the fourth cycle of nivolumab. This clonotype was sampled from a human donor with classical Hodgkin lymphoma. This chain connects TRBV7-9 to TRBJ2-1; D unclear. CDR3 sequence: CASSLSDNEQFF. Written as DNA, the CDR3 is TGTGCCAGCAGCTTATCAGACAATGAGCAGTTCTTC. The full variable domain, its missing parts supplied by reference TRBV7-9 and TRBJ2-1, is DTGVSQNPRHKITKRGQNVTFRCDPISEHNRLYWYRQTLGQGPEFLTYFQNEAQLEKSRLLSDRFSAERPKGSFSTLEIQRTEQGDSAMYLCASSLSDNEQFFGPGTRLTVL.